This T cell receptor beta chain was found in a study of beta chain features in type 1 diabetes. The study, taken as a whole, reports: Small HLA sub-analyses could not settle whether HLA shapes TCRB rearrangement. Sampled from patients, naive, central memory and Treg TCRB repertoires appeared more similar than those sampled from healthy donors.

The V and J ends lost 6 bases and 3 bases, in that order; junction bases with no gene match: 4. Germline values: CDR1 SNHLY, CDR2 FYNNEI. This CDR3 region has 15 residues. Details on this clone: What it recognizes is unknown.

The isolated RNA, all of it, was reverse transcribed, so expressed TCRB transcripts were what got sequenced. Clones were sequenced by immunoSEQ multiplex PCR, and TCRdb holds only the in-frame ones, with some missing. The sample consists of just over 450,000 clones, about 29% of them appearing once. This TCR derives from a man aged 18 to 30 in good health. The chain recombines TRBV2 with TRBJ2-5; 13 bases line up with TRBD2. The source material was naive CD4+ T cells from blood. The CDR3 DNA reads as TGTGCCAGCAGGGAGACTAGCGGGAGGAAAGAGACCCAGTACTTC. This encodes CASRETSGRKETQYF.